One and the same sample provided the 2 T cell receptor beta chains below, sequenced in a study of CD8 T cells in Susac syndrome. Reverse transcription of about 0.5 to 1 ug RNA used random hexamers. TCRdb re-derived calls from the immunoSEQ multiplex PCR reads in MiXCR, one entry per CDR3 protein. In the table there are 50,000 or so distinct CDR3 sequences, roughly 93% of which are singletons. The sequenced material came from CD8+ T cells from PBMCs. Every receptor here comes from a human donor in good health.

The chain couples TRBV28 to TRBJ2-3; D is undetermined. The CDR3 runs 14 residues. Germline CDR1 and CDR2: MDHEN and SYDVKM. With 3 bases removed from V and 0 bases from J, the gap between germline ends came to 7 bases. The CDR3 DNA follows: TGTGCCAGCAGTTTGGTCGCCAGCACAGATACGCAGTATTTT. Residues: CASSLVASTDTQYF. The whole variable domain, remainder taken from reference TRBV28 and TRBJ2-3, is DVKVTQSSRYLVKRTGEKVFLECVQDMDHENMFWYRQDPGLGLRLIYFSYDVKMKEKGDIPEGYSVSREKKERFSLILESASTNQTSMYLCASSLVASTDTQYFGPGTRLTVL.

The chain links TRBV6-5 to TRBJ2-7; D gene unclear. The ends were cut back, 2 bases at V and 2 bases at J, with 13 bases in the middle. The CDR3 has 15 residues. Germline values: CDR1 MNHEY, CDR2 SVGAGI. CDR3 in DNA: TGTGCCAGCAGTTACGCAGTGAAGCCGACCTACGAGCAGTACTTC. Translating it yields CASSYAVKPTYEQYF.